One sample yielded the 26 T cell receptor beta chains listed below, sequenced in a study of OX40 agonist ivuxolimab in advanced cancers. Produced via immunoSEQ multiplex PCR; TCRdb's table is partial and in-frame only. The sample records 82,000 or so clones, around 83% being singletons. Sequencing was performed on CD4+ or CD8+ T cells sorted from blood, taken in a trial of the OX40 agonist ivuxolimab. These receptors were collected from an adult with an advanced solid tumor such as melanoma, head and neck, liver or kidney cancer.

The rearrangement links TRBV18 to TRBJ2-2; weak D call: TRBD1 (6 bases). Looked up from germline, CDR1 is KGHSH and CDR2 is LQKENI. CDR3 length: 16 amino acids. Trimming left V 1 base short and J 3 bases short, with 12 bases between. The chain's CDR3 is CASSPLYGQYTGELFF. Here the CDR3 DNA reads TGTGCCAGCTCACCACTATATGGACAGTACACCGGGGAGCTGTTTTTT.

The rearrangement links TRBV7-6 to TRBJ2-3; possibly TRBD1 for D (6 bases). Germline CDR1 and CDR2: SGHVS and FNYEAQ. The V and J ends lost 2 bases and 2 bases respectively, with 14 bases between them. The CDR3 totals 16 residues. CDR3 loop: CASSLSGGPPTDTQYF. The CDR3 DNA sequence: TGTGCCAGCAGCTTAAGTGGGGGCCCCCCCACAGATACGCAGTATTTT. Full variable domain (rest looked up from reference TRBV7-6 and TRBJ2-3): GAGVSQSPRYKVTKRGQDVALRCDPISGHVSLYWYRQALGQGPEFLTYFNYEAQQDKSGLPNDRFSAERPEGSISTLTIQRTEQRDSAMYRCASSLSGGPPTDTQYFGPGTRLTVL.

The CDR3 sequence: CASSLGNYGYTF. CDR3 nucleotides: TGTGCCAGCAGCTTAGGCAACTATGGCTACACCTTC. The rearrangement uses TRBV11-2 and TRBJ1-2; D uncertain. Germline CDR1 is SGHAT and CDR2 is FQNNGV. The CDR3 is 12 amino acids. The ends were cut back, 1 base at V and 2 bases at J, with 2 bases in the middle. Full variable domain (rest looked up from reference TRBV11-2 and TRBJ1-2): EAGVAQSPRYKIIEKRQSVAFWCNPISGHATLYWYQQILGQGPKLLIQFQNNGVVDDSQLPKDRFSAERLKGVDSTLKIQPAKLEDSAVYLCASSLGNYGYTFGSGTRLTVV.

This clone was counted only a few times. The genes are TRBV19 and TRBJ2-4, with D possibly TRBD1 on 7 matching bases. The CDR3 length is 17 residues. Trimming removed 3 bases at V and 9 bases at J, with 24 bases between. The germline CDR1 and CDR2 sequences are LNHDA and SQIVND (reference sequence). The CDR3 DNA sequence: TGTGCCAGTAGTATGGGGACAGCGGGTGGCGTTACAGGCATTCAGTACTTC. Translating gives CASSMGTAGGVTGIQYF.

This clone was counted a few times. This chain joins TRBV6-5 and TRBJ2-7; D remains ambiguous. CDR3 length: 13 amino acids. The V and J ends lost 0 bases and 3 bases respectively, with 6 bases between them. Germline CDR1 is MNHEY and CDR2 is SVGAGI. Here the CDR3 reads CASSYSTGYEQYF. DNA for the CDR3: TGTGCCAGCAGTTACTCGACGGGCTACGAGCAGTACTTC.

The chain joins TRBV7-3 to TRBJ2-7; 8 bases match TRBD1. Germline trimming cut 5 bases from V and 5 bases from J; bases unmatched to any gene: 11. The CDR3 runs to 15 residues. Germline assignment: CDR1 SGHTA and CDR2 FQGTGA. The CDR3 spells CASSKLGQGVDEQYF. CDR3 in DNA: TGTGCCAGCAGCAAACTAGGACAGGGCGTCGACGAGCAGTACTTC.

Only one count was recorded for this clone. The chain recombines TRBV5-1 with TRBJ2-1; a possible D gene is TRBD1 (5 bases). The germline CDR1 and CDR2 sequences are SGHRS and YFSETQ. The V end lost 0 bases, the J end lost 7 bases, and 11 bases lay between the germline ends. The CDR3 is made up of 14 amino acids. CDR3 residues: CASSLGAGQNEQFF. The DNA for the CDR3 is TGCGCCAGCAGCTTGGGGGCAGGGCAAAATGAGCAGTTCTTC.

The rearrangement joins TRBV30 to TRBJ2-4, with 10 bases matching TRBD1. V trimming: 5 bases; J trimming: 2 bases; junction bases outside the gene matches: 3. This CDR3 has 14 amino acids. Per germline, CDR1 GTSNPN and CDR2 SVGIG (reference sequence). CDR3 sequence: CAWGQGGPKNIQYF. The DNA of the CDR3 is TGTGCCTGGGGACAGGGGGGTCCCAAAAACATTCAGTACTTC.

This chain links TRBV28 with TRBJ1-1; TRBD1 matches 7 bases. The V and J ends lost 5 bases and 11 bases, in that order; junction bases with no gene match: 8. Germline CDR1 MDHEN, CDR2 SYDVKM. This CDR3 has 12 amino acids. The CDR3 nucleotides read TGTGCCAGCAGTCAAATACAGGGGTCGGCTTTCTTT. Its translation is CASSQIQGSAFF. Full variable domain (remainder filled in from reference TRBV28 and TRBJ1-1): DVKVTQSSRYLVKRTGEKVFLECVQDMDHENMFWYRQDPGLGLRLIYFSYDVKMKEKGDIPEGYSVSREKKERFSLILESASTNQTSMYLCASSQIQGSAFFGQGTRLTVV.

The chain combines TRBV6-1 with TRBJ2-3, with TRBD2 as a possible D gene (6 bases). CDR3 size: 13 residues. Trimming removed 8 bases at V and 6 bases at J, with 15 bases between. CDR1 MNHNS and CDR2 SASEGT come from the germline V gene. CDR3 amino acids: CASSAEGLDTQYF. Written as DNA, the CDR3 is TGTGCCAGCTCGGCGGAGGGGTTGGATACGCAGTATTTT.

The rearrangement joins TRBV10-1 to TRBJ2-3; 8 nucleotides line up with TRBD2. The J segment lost 5 bases and the V segment lost 6 bases, leaving 10 bases of the junction unmatched. There are 15 residues in the CDR3. Per germline, CDR1 WNHNN and CDR2 SYGVQD (reference sequence). In DNA form, the CDR3 reads TGCGCCAGCAGCCCTTGGCGGGGGGCTGGAGATACGCAGTATTTT. This gives the protein CASSPWRGAGDTQYF.

The rearrangement links TRBV30 to TRBJ2-1; D gene ambiguous. The V end was cut by 0 bases, the J end by 10 bases, with 16 bases between. From germline, CDR1 is GTSNPN and CDR2 SVGIG (reference sequence). The CDR3 runs to 14 residues. As DNA, the CDR3 is TGTGCCTGGAGTGTACCCCAAAGACTGGGGGAGCAGTTCTTC. It yields the protein CAWSVPQRLGEQFF.

This clone was found a few times. The J gene is TRBJ2-3, the V gene TRBV10-1, with D maybe TRBD1 (6 bases). The length of the CDR3 is 16 residues. Germline loops: CDR1 WNHNN, CDR2 SYGVQD (reference sequence). Trimming stripped 1 base from V and 0 bases from J, with 11 bases between. This CDR3 reads CASSEWKGVSTDTQYF. CDR3 nucleotide sequence: TGCGCCAGCAGTGAGTGGAAGGGGGTAAGCACAGATACGCAGTATTTT.

CDR3 region: CASSLSGGALYGYTF. CDR3 nucleotide sequence: TGTGCCAGCAGTTTATCAGGGGGCGCTCTTTATGGCTACACCTTC. V and J are TRBV28 and TRBJ1-2, with TRBD1 matching over 8 bases. From germline, CDR1 is MDHEN and CDR2 SYDVKM. J lost 5 bases, V lost 1 base, and 6 bases had no gene match. This CDR3 comprises 15 residues.

The V call is TRBV9, the J call TRBJ1-3; D gene uncertain. Trimming removed 1 base at V and 1 base at J, with 18 bases between. This CDR3 has 18 residues. Germline V gene sequence: CDR1 SGDLS, CDR2 YYNGEE. The chain's CDR3 is CASSVNPAALGSGNTIYF. In DNA, the CDR3 is TGTGCCAGCAGCGTAAATCCCGCGGCGTTAGGGTCTGGAAACACCATATATTTT.

V is TRBV6-6 and J is TRBJ2-3, with TRBD1 as a possible D gene (6 bases). Germline lookup yields CDR1 MNHNY and CDR2 SVGAGI (reference sequence). The ends were cut back, 3 bases at V and 3 bases at J, with 13 bases in the middle. This CDR3 has 15 residues. CDR3 nucleotide sequence: TGTGCCAGCAGTTATAATCAGGGGTGGACAGATACGCAGTATTTT. Its protein is CASSYNQGWTDTQYF.

V and J are TRBV7-9 and TRBJ1-5, with TRBD1 as a possible D gene (6 bases). The germline CDR1 and CDR2 sequences are SEHNR and FQNEAQ (reference sequence). The CDR3 is 14 amino acids. V lost 5 bases and J lost 1, with 9 bases in between. In DNA form, the CDR3 reads TGTGCCAGCAGCCGAGGACAGAGCAATCAGCCCCAGCATTTT. This translates into CASSRGQSNQPQHF.

The rearrangement joins TRBV6-5 to TRBJ1-6; D might be TRBD1 (5 bases). V gave up 0 bases and J gave up 3 bases, with 6 bases separating them. From germline, CDR1 is MNHEY and CDR2 SVGAGI. The CDR3 runs to 15 residues. Here the CDR3 DNA reads TGTGCCAGCAGTTACTCAAGGGGCTATAATTCACCCCTCCACTTT. Translating it yields CASSYSRGYNSPLHF.

The chain carries TRBV11-2 and TRBJ2-2; D is ambiguous. V lost 7 bases and J 4 bases, leaving 13 bases between the germline ends. The germline CDR1 and CDR2 sequences are SGHAT and FQNNGV. This CDR3 is built from 14 residues. The CDR3 region has the DNA TGTGCCAGCACCCCTCTCTGGCGCACCGGGGAGCTGTTTTTT. Protein product: CASTPLWRTGELFF.

Sample share makes this clone medium-sized (0.01 to 0.1%). The chain combines TRBV21-1 with TRBJ1-5; the table names TRBD1, a call not compared with the DNA. TRBV21-1 is described as a pseudogene. CDR3 length equals 19 residues. CDR3 loop: CASSISKPRAGQMEQPQHF. The DNA for the CDR3 is TGTGCCAGCAGCATTTCTAAGCCGCGTGCAGGGCAGATGGAACAGCCCCAGCATTTT.

The DNA of the CDR3 is TGTGCCAGCAGCCAAAGGGGGGAGACCCAGTACTTC. Its translation: CASSQRGETQYF. V is TRBV7-7 and J is TRBJ2-5, with D possibly being TRBD1 (6 bases). CDR1 and CDR2 from the germline V gene are SSHAT and FNYEAQ (reference sequence). V lost 5 bases, J lost 5 bases, and 9 bases lay in between. The CDR3 totals 12 residues.

This clone was detected only a few times. This sequence joins TRBV6-6 and TRBJ1-2, with 10 bases aligning to TRBD1. CDR3 length: 15 amino acids. The V gene's germline CDR1 is MNHNY and CDR2 SVGAGI (reference sequence). With V trimmed by 5 bases and J by 4 bases, 7 bases remained unmatched. CDR3 loop: CASSLNRDRGYGYTF. DNA of the CDR3: TGTGCCAGCAGTCTCAACCGGGACAGGGGCTATGGCTACACCTTC.

The V call is TRBV5-6, the J call TRBJ2-5; 8 bases are a match to TRBD1. Germline assignment: CDR1 SGHDT and CDR2 YYEEEE. This CDR3 region has 13 residues. The J segment lost 4 bases and the V segment lost 5 bases, leaving 4 bases of the junction unmatched. CDR3 bases: TGTGCCAGCAGGATACAGGGGGGAGAGACCCAGTACTTC. Translation: CASRIQGGETQYF.

A single count supports this clone. The rearrangement uses TRBV4-3 and TRBJ2-2; D possibly corresponds to TRBD2 (5 bases). V shed 1 base and J shed 5 bases, with 5 bases lying between them. This CDR3 comprises 13 residues. Looked up from germline, CDR1 is LGHNA and CDR2 is YSLEER. The DNA of the CDR3 is TGCGCCAGCAGCCAAGCGGGAACCGGGGAGCTGTTTTTT. Protein product: CASSQAGTGELFF.

The V gene is TRBV15, the J gene TRBJ2-7; D unresolved. Between the trimmed V and J ends, which lost 0 bases and 5 bases, there was a span of 5 bases. The CDR3 extends over 12 amino acids. Germline assignment: CDR1 LNHNV and CDR2 YYDKDF (reference sequence). The DNA of the CDR3 is TGTGCCACCAGCAGAGACTTTAACGAGCAGTACTTC. This translates into CATSRDFNEQYF.

V and J are TRBV28 and TRBJ2-7; 12 bases are a match to TRBD1. V was pared by 2 bases and J by 5 bases, with 4 bases of the junction left unmatched. The germline V gene has CDR1 MDHEN and CDR2 SYDVKM. The CDR3 has 15 amino acids. CDR3 in amino acids: CASSLAGQGADEQYF. CDR3 DNA sequence: TGTGCCAGCAGTTTAGCGGGACAGGGGGCGGACGAGCAGTACTTC.